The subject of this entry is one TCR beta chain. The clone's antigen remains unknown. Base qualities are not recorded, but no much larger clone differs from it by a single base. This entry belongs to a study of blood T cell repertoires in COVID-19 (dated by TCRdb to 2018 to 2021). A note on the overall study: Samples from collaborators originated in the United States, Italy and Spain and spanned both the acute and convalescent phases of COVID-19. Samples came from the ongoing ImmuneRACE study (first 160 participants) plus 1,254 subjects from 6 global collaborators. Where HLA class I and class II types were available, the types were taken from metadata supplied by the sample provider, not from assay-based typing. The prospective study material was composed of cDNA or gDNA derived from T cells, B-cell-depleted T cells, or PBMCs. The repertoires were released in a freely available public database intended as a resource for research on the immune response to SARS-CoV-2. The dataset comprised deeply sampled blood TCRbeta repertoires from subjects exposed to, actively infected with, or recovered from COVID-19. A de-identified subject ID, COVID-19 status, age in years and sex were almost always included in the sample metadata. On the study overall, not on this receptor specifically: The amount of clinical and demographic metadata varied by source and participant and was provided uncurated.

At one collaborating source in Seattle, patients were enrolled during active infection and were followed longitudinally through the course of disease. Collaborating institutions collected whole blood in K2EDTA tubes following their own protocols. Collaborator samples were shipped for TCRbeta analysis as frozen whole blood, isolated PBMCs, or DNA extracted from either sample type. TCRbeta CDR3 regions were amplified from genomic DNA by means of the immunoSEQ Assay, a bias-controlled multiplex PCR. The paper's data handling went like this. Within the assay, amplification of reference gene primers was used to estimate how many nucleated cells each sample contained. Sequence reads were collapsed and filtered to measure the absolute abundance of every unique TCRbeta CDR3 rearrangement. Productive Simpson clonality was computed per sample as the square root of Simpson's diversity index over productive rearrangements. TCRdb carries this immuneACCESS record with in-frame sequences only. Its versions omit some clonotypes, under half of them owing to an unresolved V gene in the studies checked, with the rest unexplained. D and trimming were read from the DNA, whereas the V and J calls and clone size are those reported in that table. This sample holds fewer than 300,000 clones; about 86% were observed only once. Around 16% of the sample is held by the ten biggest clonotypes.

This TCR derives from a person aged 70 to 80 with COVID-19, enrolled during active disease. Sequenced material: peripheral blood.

The DNA sequence is given as TGTGCCAGCATCAAAACCCCGCCAGGGAATTCACCCCTCCACTTT. This encodes CASIKTPPGNSPLHF. The sequence links TRBV2 to TRBJ1-6; the D gene is possibly TRBD1, with 5 bases matching. Trimming at the junction amounts to 7 bases on V and 7 bases on J, and the germline ends lie 17 bases apart. For CDR1 and CDR2, the germline V gene lists SNHLY and FYNNEI. CDR3 length: 15 amino acids, cysteine to phenylalanine. Only CDR3 DNA remains: 45 bases, in frame from the first base.